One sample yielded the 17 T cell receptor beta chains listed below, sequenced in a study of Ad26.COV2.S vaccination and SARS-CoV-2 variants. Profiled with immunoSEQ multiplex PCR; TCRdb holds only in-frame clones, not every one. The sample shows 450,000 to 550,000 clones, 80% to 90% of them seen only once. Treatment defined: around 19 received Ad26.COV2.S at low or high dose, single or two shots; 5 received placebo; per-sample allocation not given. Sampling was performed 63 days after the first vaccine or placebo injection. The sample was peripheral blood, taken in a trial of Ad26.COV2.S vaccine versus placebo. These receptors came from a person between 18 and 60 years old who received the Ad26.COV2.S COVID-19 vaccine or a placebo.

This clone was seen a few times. Here the CDR3 reads CASSQGTSGGSTGELFF. CDR3 in DNA: TGCGCCAGCAGCCAAGGGACTAGCGGGGGGTCCACCGGGGAGCTGTTTTTT. The chain is built from TRBV4-3 and TRBJ2-2, with TRBD2 matching over 14 bases. In germline, CDR1 is LGHNA, CDR2 YSLEER. V lost 1 base and J lost 4; bases outside the gene matches: 2. The CDR3 extends over 17 amino acids.

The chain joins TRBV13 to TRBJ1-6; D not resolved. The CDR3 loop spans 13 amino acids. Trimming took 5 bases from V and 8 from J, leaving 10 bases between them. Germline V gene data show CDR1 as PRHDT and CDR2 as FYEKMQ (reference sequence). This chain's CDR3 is CASSLGRDSPLHF. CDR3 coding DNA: TGTGCCAGCAGCCTGGGGAGGGATTCACCCCTCCACTTT. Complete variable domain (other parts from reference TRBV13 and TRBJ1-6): AAGVIQSPRHLIKEKRETATLKCYPIPRHDTVYWYQQGPGQDPQFLISFYEKMQSDKGSIPDRFSAQQFSDYHSELNMSSLELGDSALYFCASSLGRDSPLHFGNGTRLTVT.

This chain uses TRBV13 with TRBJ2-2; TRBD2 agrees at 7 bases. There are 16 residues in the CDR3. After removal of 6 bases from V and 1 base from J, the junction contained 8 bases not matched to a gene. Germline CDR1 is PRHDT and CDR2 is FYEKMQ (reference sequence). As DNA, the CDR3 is TGTGCCAGCAGGCTAGGGGCTAGCGGGAACACCGGGGAGCTGTTTTTT. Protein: CASRLGASGNTGELFF. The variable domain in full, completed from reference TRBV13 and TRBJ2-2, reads AAGVIQSPRHLIKEKRETATLKCYPIPRHDTVYWYQQGPGQDPQFLISFYEKMQSDKGSIPDRFSAQQFSDYHSELNMSSLELGDSALYFCASRLGASGNTGELFFGEGSRLTVL.

CDR3 coding DNA: TGTGCCAGCCGAGCAGGAACAGGGCTAACCTGGGAGCAGTACTTC. As protein: CASRAGTGLTWEQYF. The gene calls are TRBV25-1 and TRBJ2-7, with D tentatively TRBD1 (6 bases). Germline V gene data show CDR1 as MGHDK and CDR2 as SYGVNS. The V and J ends lost 8 bases and 7 bases respectively, with 24 bases between them. The CDR3 extends over 15 amino acids.

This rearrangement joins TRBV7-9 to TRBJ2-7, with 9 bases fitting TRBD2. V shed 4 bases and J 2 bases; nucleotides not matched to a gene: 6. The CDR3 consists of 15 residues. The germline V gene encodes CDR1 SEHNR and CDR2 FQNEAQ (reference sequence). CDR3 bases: TGTGCCAGCAGCTCAGGGACTAGCCCCACCTACGAGCAGTACTTC. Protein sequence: CASSSGTSPTYEQYF.

This CDR3 reads CASSLAVGQGSYGYTF. DNA for the CDR3: TGCGCCAGCAGCTTGGCCGTGGGACAGGGAAGCTATGGCTACACCTTC. The chain joins TRBV5-1 to TRBJ1-2; 9 nucleotides align to TRBD1. The J segment lost 4 bases and the V segment lost 0 bases, leaving 7 bases of the junction unmatched. CDR3 length equals 16 residues. CDR1 is SGHRS, CDR2 YFSETQ, per germline.

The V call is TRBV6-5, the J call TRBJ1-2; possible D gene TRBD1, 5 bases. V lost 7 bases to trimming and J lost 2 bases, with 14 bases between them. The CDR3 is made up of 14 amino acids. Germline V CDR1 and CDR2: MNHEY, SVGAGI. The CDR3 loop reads CASIETENNYGYTF. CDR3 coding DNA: TGTGCCAGCATCGAGACAGAGAACAACTATGGCTACACCTTC.

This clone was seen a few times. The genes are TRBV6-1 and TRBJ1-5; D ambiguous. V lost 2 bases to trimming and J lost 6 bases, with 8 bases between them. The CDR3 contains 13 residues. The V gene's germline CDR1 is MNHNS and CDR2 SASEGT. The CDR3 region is CASSEKVSQPQHF. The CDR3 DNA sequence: TGTGCCAGCAGTGAAAAGGTCAGTCAGCCCCAGCATTTT.

CDR3 sequence reads: CASSLVGQGSYGYTF. The CDR3 DNA is TGTGCCAGCAGTTTAGTGGGACAGGGGAGCTATGGCTACACCTTC. The rearrangement joins TRBV27 to TRBJ1-2; 10 bases map to TRBD1. V dropped 2 bases and J dropped 4; count of bases not matched to a gene: 4. The germline V gene has CDR1 MNHEY and CDR2 SMNVEV (reference sequence). The CDR3 has 15 residues.

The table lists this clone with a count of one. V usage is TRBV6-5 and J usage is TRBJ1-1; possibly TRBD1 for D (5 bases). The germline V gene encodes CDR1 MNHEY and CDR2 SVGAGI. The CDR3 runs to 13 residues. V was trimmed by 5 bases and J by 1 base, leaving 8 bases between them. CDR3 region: CASSRDRNTEAFF. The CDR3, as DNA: TGTGCCAGCAGTCGCGACAGGAACACTGAAGCTTTCTTT.

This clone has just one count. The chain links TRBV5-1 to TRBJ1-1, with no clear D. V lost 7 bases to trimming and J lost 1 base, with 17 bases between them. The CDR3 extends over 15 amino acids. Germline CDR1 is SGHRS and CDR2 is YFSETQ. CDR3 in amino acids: CASGPREGGNTEAFF. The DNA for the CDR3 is TGCGCCAGCGGCCCTCGGGAGGGAGGGAACACTGAAGCTTTCTTT.

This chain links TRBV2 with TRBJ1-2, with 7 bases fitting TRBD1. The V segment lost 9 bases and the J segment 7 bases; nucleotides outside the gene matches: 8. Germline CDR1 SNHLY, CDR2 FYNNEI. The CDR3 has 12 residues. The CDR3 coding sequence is TGTGCCAGGGAGACAGGGCTGGGTGGCTACACCTTC. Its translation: CARETGLGGYTF.

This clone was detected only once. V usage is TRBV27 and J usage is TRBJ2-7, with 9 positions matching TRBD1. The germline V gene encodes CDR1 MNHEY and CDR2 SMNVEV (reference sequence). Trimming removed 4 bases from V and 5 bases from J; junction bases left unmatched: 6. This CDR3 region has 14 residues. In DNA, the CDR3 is TGTGCCAGCAGTTCGGGACAGGGACGCAACGAGCAGTACTTC. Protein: CASSSGQGRNEQYF.

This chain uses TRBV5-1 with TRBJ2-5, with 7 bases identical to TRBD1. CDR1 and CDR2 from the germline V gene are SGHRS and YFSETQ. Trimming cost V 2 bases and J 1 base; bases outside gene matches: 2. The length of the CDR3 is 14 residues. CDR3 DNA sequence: TGCGCCAGCAGCTTTGGGGACAGCCAAGAGACCCAGTACTTC. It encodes CASSFGDSQETQYF.

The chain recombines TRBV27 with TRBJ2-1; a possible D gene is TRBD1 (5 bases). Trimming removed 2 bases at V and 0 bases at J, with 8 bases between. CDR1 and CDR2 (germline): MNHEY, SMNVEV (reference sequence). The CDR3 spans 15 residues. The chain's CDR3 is CASSLRGSSYNEQFF. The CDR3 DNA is TGTGCCAGCAGTTTAAGGGGTAGCTCCTACAATGAGCAGTTCTTC.

The CDR3 DNA reads as TGTGCCAGCAGCTTTAGTAGAGGGCAAGGAGCTTTCTTT. This gives the protein CASSFSRGQGAFF. The rearrangement joins TRBV5-5 to TRBJ1-1; no clear D. The CDR3 sequence is 13 residues long. Germline assignment: CDR1 SGHKS and CDR2 YYEKEE (reference sequence). V was trimmed by 2 bases and J by 10 bases, leaving 15 bases between them.

The CDR3 DNA reads TGTGCCAGCAGTCGGACCTACAGGGGGCTGCCGGATTCACCCCTCCACTTT. This codes for CASSRTYRGLPDSPLHF. The chain combines TRBV7-2 with TRBJ1-6, with 9 bases identical to TRBD1. Per germline, CDR1 SGHTA and CDR2 FQGNSA. After removal of 6 bases from V and 8 bases from J, the junction contained 14 bases not matched to a gene. The CDR3 runs 17 residues. The full variable domain, completed using reference TRBV7-2 and TRBJ1-6, is GAGVSQSPSNKVTEKGKDVELRCDPISGHTALYWYRQSLGQGLEFLIYFQGNSAPDKSGLPSDRFSAERTGGSVSTLTIQRTQQEDSAVYLCASSRTYRGLPDSPLHFGNGTRLTVT.